Below, one TCR beta chain is given with its context. RNA transcripts provided the source from which TCR beta CDR3 regions were amplified. The HTBI set primed first-round TCR CDR3 RT-PCR. TCRdb reprocessed the multiplex PCR reads via MiXCR and lists one record per CDR3 protein. There are about half a million distinct CDR3 sequences in the sample; roughly 20% occur only once, and around 27% lies in the top ten. The CDR3 consists of 13 residues. J lost 5 bases, V lost 2 bases, and 5 bases had no gene match. Germline values: CDR1 SQVTM, CDR2 ANQGSEA. The record originates from a study of T cells in Graves' hyperthyroidism and ophthalmopathy.

Source material: blood. The sequence was obtained from a man younger than 35 with Graves' hyperthyroidism. This chain connects TRBV29-1 to TRBJ1-2; TRBD1 matches 7 bases. CDR3 nucleotide sequence: TGCAGCGTTGAACCCGGGACAGAATATGGCTACACCTTC. This gives the protein CSVEPGTEYGYTF.